This T cell receptor beta chain was found in a study of shared clonotypes between healthy human individuals. In this sample, this clone turned up once. Researchers ran the assay at a deep level. The method was immunoSEQ multiplex PCR; TCRdb's version includes in-frame clones alone and lacks a portion of them. This repertoire shows around 1.9 million clones, 93% found once; its top ten account for approximately 1.6%. Terminally differentiated effector memory CD45RA+ cells were excluded by CCR7 positive selection of CD45RO-negative cells. The donors, healthy adults who were HIV-negative, had experienced no recent acute infections or vaccinations. The clonotype was recovered from a man aged 18 to 30 in good health. Some clones in this sample may be carry-over from other donors' samples. Sequenced sample: naive CD8+ T cells from PBMCs.

CDR3 in amino acids: CASSFLLAEPTQYF. The DNA for the CDR3 is TGTGCCAGCAGCTTCTTGCTAGCGGAACCTACCCAGTACTTC. This chain joins TRBV5-6 and TRBJ2-5, with TRBD2 matching 7 bases. The V gene end was trimmed by 2 bases and the J gene end by 8 bases; junction bases not matched to a gene: 9. Germline V gives CDR1 SGHDT, CDR2 YYEEEE. The CDR3 has 14 residues.